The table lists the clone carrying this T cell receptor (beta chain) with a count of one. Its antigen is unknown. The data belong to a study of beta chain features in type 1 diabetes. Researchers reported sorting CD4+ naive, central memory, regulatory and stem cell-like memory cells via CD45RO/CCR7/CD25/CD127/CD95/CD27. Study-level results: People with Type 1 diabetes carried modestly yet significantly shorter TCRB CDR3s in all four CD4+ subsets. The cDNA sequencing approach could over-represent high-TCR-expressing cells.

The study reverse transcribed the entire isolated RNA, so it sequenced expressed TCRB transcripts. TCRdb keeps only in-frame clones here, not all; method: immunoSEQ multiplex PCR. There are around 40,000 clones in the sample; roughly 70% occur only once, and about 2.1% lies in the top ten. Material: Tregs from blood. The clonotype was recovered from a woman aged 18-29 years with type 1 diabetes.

CDR3 sequence reads: CASSLGEGYEQYF. CDR3 coding DNA: TGTGCCAGCAGCTTGGGGGAGGGCTACGAGCAGTACTTC. The V gene is TRBV7-3, the J gene TRBJ2-7, with 7 nucleotides matching TRBD2. The J segment lost 3 bases and the V segment lost 3 bases, leaving 2 bases of the junction unmatched. This CDR3 region has 13 residues. Germline CDR1 and CDR2: SGHTA and FQGTGA.